This T cell receptor (beta chain) was sequenced during a study of cytomegalovirus exposure and HLA in healthy donors. Clones were read by immunoSEQ multiplex PCR, and TCRdb kept only the in-frame ones, dropping some. The sample has about 400,000 clones; 86% are singletons. This CDR3 spans 16 amino acids. J lost 5 bases, V lost 5 bases, and 13 bases had no gene match. Germline CDR1 GTSNPN, CDR2 SVGIG (reference sequence). The material sequenced was PBMCs. The sequence was obtained from a woman aged 18-29 years in good health and CMV-seronegative. The chain is built from TRBV30 and TRBJ2-1, with 9 bases matching TRBD1. The CDR3 DNA follows: TGTGCCTGGCCGGTTCCCTCGGGACAGGGCAACAATGAGCAGTTCTTC. Protein product: CAWPVPSGQGNNEQFF.